This T cell receptor beta chain was obtained from a study of control samples from healthy donors and cancer patients. The repertoire was sequenced with immunoSEQ multiplex PCR; TCRdb's copy has only in-frame clones and lacks some. The sample includes under 130,000 clones, around 89% of them seen just once. The CDR3 runs 13 residues. The V end lost 10 bases, the J end lost 5 bases, and 17 bases lay between the germline ends. Germline V gene sequence: CDR1 MNHEY, CDR2 SMNVEV (reference sequence). This sequence originates from a man aged 55 to 70 with lung cancer. Sequencing input: PBMCs. This rearrangement joins TRBV27 to TRBJ2-5; no clear D. Here the CDR3 reads CATQRRHMETQYF. CDR3 nucleotides: TGTGCCACCCAAAGGCGGCATATGGAGACCCAGTACTTC.